This T cell receptor beta chain derives from a study of T cell responses to AZD1222 COVID-19 vaccine. Measured with immunoSEQ multiplex PCR; TCRdb has only the in-frame clones, and not every one. The data hold 110,000 to 150,000 clones, with over 85% observed a single time. Study findings and constraints: Baseline serology detected seropositivity in only a handful of AZD1222 recipients.

The CDR3 is 16 residues long. CDR1 ENHRY and CDR2 SYGVKD come from the germline V gene. Trimming removed 3 bases at V and 7 bases at J, with 19 bases between. Regarding this clone: Its antigen is still unknown.

The sample here was peripheral blood, taken on day 0 of AZD1222 vaccination. This chain links TRBV10-3 with TRBJ1-5, with D unclear. This TCR was recovered from an adult in good health. CDR3 coding DNA: TGTGCCATCAGTGAAGGTCATCCAGGAGCGGGCCAGCCCCAGCATTTT. As protein: CAISEGHPGAGQPQHF.